The text below deals with one T cell receptor (beta chain). Its antigen remains unidentified. Sequencing used immunoSEQ multiplex PCR; TCRdb keeps in-frame clones, though not all of them. The sample has approximately 500,000 clones, around nine tenths seen once. This CDR3 region has 13 residues. V lost 3 bases, J lost 7 bases, and 7 bases lay in between. CDR1 and CDR2 from the germline V gene are LNHNV and YYDKDF (reference sequence). The sample's treatment: about 20 received Ad26.COV2.S at low or high dose, single or two shots; several received placebo; per-sample allocation not given. It was on day 63 after the first vaccine or placebo injection that samples were taken. These data originate in a study of Ad26.COV2.S vaccination and SARS-CoV-2 variants. Study context: Into the muscle, Ad26.COV2.S was dosed once or twice, 56 days apart.

Study results and caveats: Reports say spike-specific CD8+ and CD4+ T cell responses covered substantial breadth after vaccination. Vaccine recipients showed a spike-specific TCR breadth that was higher than in placebo recipients.

The sequence was obtained from a person aged 18 to 59 who received the Ad26.COV2.S COVID-19 vaccine or a placebo. This specimen was peripheral blood, taken in a trial of Ad26.COV2.S vaccine versus placebo. This chain joins TRBV15 and TRBJ1-6; no reliable D call. The CDR3 bases are TGTGCCACCAGCAGGGTGACCAATTCACCCCTCCACTTT. It translates to CATSRVTNSPLHF.